This T cell receptor beta chain was profiled in a study of response to subunit inactivated influenza vaccine. TCRdb ran MiXCR on the RT-PCR reads and lists one entry per CDR3 protein. Among approximately 680,000 distinct CDR3 sequences listed, approximately 14% were seen once. V gave up 3 bases and J gave up 7 bases, with 12 bases separating them. There are 14 residues in the CDR3. Many counts were recorded for this clonotype. The chain employs TRBV12-3 or TRBV12-4 and TRBJ2-2; tentatively, D is TRBD1 (6 bases). This sample comprised PBMCs from blood, obtained approximately 12 days after vaccination. The receptor was isolated from a man in his fifties who received an inactivated influenza vaccine. CDR3 region: CASSFWDKDGELFF. The CDR3 DNA reads as TGTGCCAGCAGTTTTTGGGACAAAGACGGGGAGCTGTTTTTT.